These 22 T cell receptor beta chains share one sample of origin, sequenced in a study of control samples from healthy donors and cancer patients. Assay: immunoSEQ multiplex PCR; the TCRdb copy retains only in-frame clones and omits some. The repertoire includes about 120,000 clones, about 91% of them detected once, and 3.4% sits in the top ten. The sequencing input was blood. These receptors came from a man in his forties in good health.

The chain recombines TRBV3-1 (or the pseudogene TRBV3-2) with TRBJ1-5; a possible D gene is TRBD1 (5 bases). The germline V gene has CDR1 LGHDT and CDR2 YNNKEL (reference sequence). CDR3 length: 13 residues. V lost 1 base and J lost 6, with 7 bases in between. The DNA for the CDR3 is TGTGCCAGCAGCCAAGCAGGGTTTCAGCCCCAGCATTTT. Protein sequence: CASSQAGFQPQHF.

The J gene is TRBJ2-7, the V gene TRBV13; no definite D call. Germline V lookup: CDR1 PRHDT, CDR2 FYEKMQ (reference sequence). This CDR3 is built from 15 residues. Trimming removed 2 bases at V and 1 base at J, with 12 bases between. CDR3 DNA: TGTGCCAGCAGCTTATATTCGGCAGGTTCCTACGAGCAGTACTTC. It specifies CASSLYSAGSYEQYF. The full variable domain, its missing parts supplied by reference TRBV13 and TRBJ2-7, is AAGVIQSPRHLIKEKRETATLKCYPIPRHDTVYWYQQGPGQDPQFLISFYEKMQSDKGSIPDRFSAQQFSDYHSELNMSSLELGDSALYFCASSLYSAGSYEQYFGPGTRLTVT.

As regards this clone: The same CDR3 can be traced to other DNA sequences in this sample. The chain carries TRBV7-9 and TRBJ1-2; 10 bases agree with TRBD1. V was pared by 5 bases and J by 3 bases, with 3 bases of the junction left unmatched. The V gene's germline CDR1 is SEHNR and CDR2 FQNEAQ (reference sequence). This CDR3 is built from 14 residues. The CDR3 loop reads CASSPGQGDYGYTF. The CDR3 DNA follows: TGTGCCAGCAGCCCAGGACAGGGGGACTATGGCTACACCTTC.

This chain joins TRBV18 and TRBJ2-4; a weak D match, TRBD2 (5 bases). This CDR3 spans 14 amino acids. Trimming pared 3 bases from V and 4 bases from J, leaving 10 bases between. Germline-derived CDR1 and CDR2 are KGHSH and LQKENI. The CDR3 protein is CASSPGSGKNIQYF. The CDR3 coding sequence is TGTGCCAGCTCACCCGGGTCGGGGAAAAACATTCAGTACTTC. The full variable domain, in which reference TRBV18 and TRBJ2-4 provide the parts outside the CDR3, is NAGVMQNPRHLVRRRGQEARLRCSPMKGHSHVYWYRQLPEEGLKFMVYLQKENIIDESGMPKERFSAEFPKEGPSILRIQQVVRGDSAAYFCASSPGSGKNIQYFGAGTRLSVL.

This clone was seen more than once but under ten times. V usage is TRBV12-3 or TRBV12-4 and J usage is TRBJ1-2, with D unresolved. V lost 3 bases to trimming and J lost 6 bases, with 11 bases between them. This CDR3 spans 13 amino acids. CDR3 in DNA: TGTGCCAGCAGTTTCGGTGAAACTGATGGCTACACCTTC. This gives the protein CASSFGETDGYTF.

This clone was observed a handful of times. Other DNA sequences in the sample encode the same CDR3. The chain employs TRBV27 and TRBJ1-1; TRBD1 aligns across 9 bases. Germline values: CDR1 MNHEY, CDR2 SMNVEV (reference sequence). Germline trimming cut 5 bases from V and 4 bases from J; bases unmatched to any gene: 2. The CDR3 has 13 amino acids. The CDR3 loop reads CASSGQGRTEAFF. The CDR3 nucleotides are TGTGCCAGCAGTGGACAGGGGCGCACTGAAGCTTTCTTT.

The chain combines TRBV9 with TRBJ2-2; 9 bases fit TRBD1. The CDR3 has 19 amino acids. The trim removed 0 bases at V and 5 bases at J, leaving 14 bases unmatched. The germline gives CDR1 SGDLS, CDR2 YYNGEE. The DNA for the CDR3 is TGTGCCAGCAGCGTAGGAAACAGGGGGCTTGAGAGAGGGACCGGGGAGCTGTTTTTT. Protein product: CASSVGNRGLERGTGELFF.

The chain uses TRBV2 and TRBJ1-2; D gene unclear. This CDR3 spans 11 amino acids. V was cut by 6 bases and J by 4 bases, with 6 bases left in between. The germline CDR1 and CDR2 sequences are SNHLY and FYNNEI. CDR3: CASSAVYGYTF. CDR3 nucleotide sequence: TGTGCCAGCAGCGCGGTCTATGGCTACACCTTC.

The gene calls are TRBV25-1 and TRBJ1-1, with D possibly being TRBD1 (6 bases). V was shortened by 8 bases and J by 5 bases, with 18 bases between the two germline ends. Per germline, CDR1 MGHDK and CDR2 SYGVNS. This CDR3 is built from 14 residues. The CDR3 here is CASQEGGDWTEAFF. The CDR3 DNA reads TGTGCCAGCCAAGAGGGGGGGGATTGGACTGAAGCTTTCTTT. Looking up the rest from reference TRBV25-1 and TRBJ1-1 gives the full variable domain: EADIYQTPRYLVIGTGKKITLECSQTMGHDKMYWYQQDPGMELHLIHYSYGVNSTEKGDLSSESTVSRIRTEHFPLTLESARPSHTSQYLCASQEGGDWTEAFFGQGTRLTVV.

This clone was seen many times. The chain employs TRBV29-1 and TRBJ2-2; D may be TRBD1 (6 bases). Trimming stripped 7 bases from V and 4 bases from J, with 16 bases between. The V gene's germline CDR1 is SQVTM and CDR2 ANQGSEA. CDR3 length equals 14 residues. The CDR3 DNA sequence: TGCAGCGCTAGGACAGACCCGGGCACCGGGGAGCTGTTTTTT. This sequence encodes CSARTDPGTGELFF.

This clone was observed once. The CDR3 protein is CASSPLAGGPNEQFF. CDR3 nucleotides: TGTGCCAGCAGTCCTCTCGCGGGGGGCCCGAATGAGCAGTTCTTC. The chain has TRBV27 and TRBJ2-1; 8 bases line up with TRBD2. The CDR3 extends over 15 amino acids. Germline CDR1 and CDR2: MNHEY and SMNVEV (reference sequence). V was clipped by 5 bases and J by 7 bases; unmatched bases: 10.

The chain joins TRBV7-2 to TRBJ2-1, with 8 bases identical to TRBD2. The germline V gene has CDR1 SGHTA and CDR2 FQGNSA. The V segment lost 0 bases and the J segment 9 bases; nucleotides outside the gene matches: 10. This CDR3 spans 16 amino acids. The CDR3 here is CASSLADGGALGEQFF. In nucleotides, the CDR3 is TGTGCCAGCAGCTTAGCGGACGGGGGGGCTCTCGGTGAGCAGTTCTTC. Drawing the rest from reference TRBV7-2 and TRBJ2-1, the complete variable domain is GAGVSQSPSNKVTEKGKDVELRCDPISGHTALYWYRQSLGQGLEFLIYFQGNSAPDKSGLPSDRFSAERTGGSVSTLTIQRTQQEDSAVYLCASSLADGGALGEQFFGPGTRLTVL.

The chain is built from TRBV18 and TRBJ2-7, with 14 bases lining up with TRBD2. The CDR3 has 13 amino acids. The germline V gene has CDR1 KGHSH and CDR2 LQKENI. The V segment lost 6 bases and the J segment 6 bases; nucleotides outside the gene matches: 1. In DNA, the CDR3 is TGTGCCAGCTCTGGGACTAGCGGGGGCGAGCAGTACTTC. Translated: CASSGTSGGEQYF. The variable domain in full, completed from reference TRBV18 and TRBJ2-7, reads NAGVMQNPRHLVRRRGQEARLRCSPMKGHSHVYWYRQLPEEGLKFMVYLQKENIIDESGMPKERFSAEFPKEGPSILRIQQVVRGDSAAYFCASSGTSGGEQYFGPGTRLTVT.

This clone occurred a few times. This rearrangement joins TRBV27 to TRBJ1-2; TRBD1 agrees at 8 bases. V was pared by 2 bases and J by 4 bases, with 3 bases of the junction left unmatched. Germline-derived CDR1 and CDR2 are MNHEY and SMNVEV (reference sequence). This CDR3 has 14 residues. This CDR3 is CASSLHRGSYGYTF. DNA of the CDR3: TGTGCCAGCAGTTTACACAGGGGGAGCTATGGCTACACCTTC.

The V gene is TRBV18, the J gene TRBJ1-2; a weak D match, TRBD1 (5 bases). Germline V lookup: CDR1 KGHSH, CDR2 LQKENI. The CDR3 spans 13 residues. Trimming left V 1 base short and J 7 bases short, with 10 bases between. This chain's CDR3 is CASSPQGFGGYTF. The DNA for the CDR3 is TGTGCCAGCTCACCACAGGGGTTTGGTGGCTACACCTTC. Full variable domain (rest looked up from reference TRBV18 and TRBJ1-2): NAGVMQNPRHLVRRRGQEARLRCSPMKGHSHVYWYRQLPEEGLKFMVYLQKENIIDESGMPKERFSAEFPKEGPSILRIQQVVRGDSAAYFCASSPQGFGGYTFGSGTRLTVV.

The genes are TRBV7-9 and TRBJ1-1, with TRBD1 matching over 7 bases. The CDR3 spans 13 residues. Looked up from germline, CDR1 is SEHNR and CDR2 is FQNEAQ (reference sequence). The V and J ends lost 5 bases and 6 bases, in that order; junction bases with no gene match: 6. Here the CDR3 DNA reads TGTGCCAGCAGCACAAACAGGGGCGCTGAAGCTTTCTTT. Translation: CASSTNRGAEAFF.

The V and J genes are TRBV24-1 and TRBJ2-2; 8 bases are a match to TRBD1. Losses at the gene ends were 4 bases for V and 7 bases for J; bases not matched to a gene: 10. The CDR3 length is 16 residues. CDR1 and CDR2 from the germline V gene are KGHDR and SFDVKD. The CDR3 reads CATSDPGRGRVGELFF. The DNA of the CDR3 is TGTGCCACCAGTGACCCTGGCAGGGGGCGCGTCGGGGAGCTGTTTTTT.

The rearrangement links TRBV10-3 to TRBJ1-1; D possibly corresponds to TRBD1 (6 bases). Per the germline V gene, CDR1 is ENHRY and CDR2 is SYGVKD. The CDR3 length is 16 residues. Trimming left V 2 bases short and J 0 bases short, with 13 bases between. The CDR3 nucleotides read TGTGCCATCAGTGAGCCACAGGGTAAGATGAACACTGAAGCTTTCTTT. Translated: CAISEPQGKMNTEAFF.

The chain is built from TRBV2 and TRBJ1-6; 10 nucleotides agree with TRBD1. V trimming: 4 bases; J trimming: 8 bases; junction bases outside the gene matches: 5. The CDR3 length is 15 residues. The germline V gene has CDR1 SNHLY and CDR2 FYNNEI. The CDR3 sequence is CASSGGTGVDSPLHF. Written as DNA, the CDR3 is TGTGCCAGCAGTGGCGGGACAGGGGTTGATTCACCCCTCCACTTT.

CDR3 protein: CASSFQGRPEAFF. As DNA, the CDR3 is TGTGCCAGCAGTTTCCAGGGACGCCCTGAAGCTTTCTTT. The chain employs TRBV6-5 and TRBJ1-1; D possibly corresponds to TRBD1 (5 bases). This CDR3 has 13 amino acids. The germline V gene has CDR1 MNHEY and CDR2 SVGAGI. V lost 4 bases, J lost 6 bases, and 12 bases lay in between.

The V call is TRBV18, the J call TRBJ2-3; D call uncertain. Trimming pared 5 bases from V and 0 bases from J, leaving 9 bases between. CDR1 is KGHSH, CDR2 LQKENI, per germline. CDR3 length: 14 amino acids. The CDR3: CASSSRLSTDTQYF. The CDR3 nucleotides read TGTGCCAGCTCATCCCGGCTCAGCACAGATACGCAGTATTTT.

V is TRBV24-1 and J is TRBJ2-2, with a weak D call TRBD2 (5 bases). The CDR3 is 13 amino acids. V was cut by 3 bases and J by 5 bases, with 6 bases left in between. The germline CDR1 and CDR2 sequences are KGHDR and SFDVKD. The CDR3 coding sequence is TGTGCCACCAGTGATCGGGGAACCGGGGAGCTGTTTTTT. Its translation: CATSDRGTGELFF.